The clone carrying this T cell receptor beta chain came up once. Its antigen is still unknown. As the sequencing template, cDNA was produced by extracting RNA and reverse transcribing it. Clones were sequenced by immunoSEQ multiplex PCR, and TCRdb holds only the in-frame ones, with some missing. The table records around 210,000 clones, roughly 56% of them present only once. T lymphocytes (CD4+ and CD8+) were sorted from PBMCs. This specimen belongs to a study of CD8+ T cells in alopecia areata. Study results and caveats: When scalp samples are sequenced, resident alphabeta T cells of normal skin are also captured. TCRs were shared less clearly across patients than in mice, possibly for HLA-related reasons. Normal scalp showed lower clonality than lesional scalp, especially alopecia totalis/universalis.

V lost 7 bases to trimming and J lost 6 bases; unmatched junction nucleotides: 11. The germline gives CDR1 SGHTA, CDR2 FQGTGA. This CDR3 is 15 amino acids long. Material: CD8+ T cells sorted from blood. The receptor's source is a human donor in good health. The chain links TRBV7-3 to TRBJ2-3; TRBD2 matches 9 bases. The CDR3 nucleotides read TGTGCCAGCACCGGGCTAGCGGGACCTGGGGATACGCAGTATTTT. It yields the protein CASTGLAGPGDTQYF.